The TCR beta chain described here comes from a study of control samples from healthy donors and cancer patients. Germline V gene lookup returns CDR1 LNHNV and CDR2 YYDKDF (reference sequence). CDR3 length: 14 residues. The V gene lost 0 bases and the J gene lost 7 bases, with 12 bases spanning the gap. Clones were read by immunoSEQ multiplex PCR, and TCRdb kept only the in-frame ones, dropping some. The top ten hold 1.5% of the sample, which has 150,000 to 200,000 clones, roughly nine tenths seen once. The sequence derives from a woman between 25 and 40 years old in good health. This chain joins TRBV15 and TRBJ1-2, with D unclear. Sequencing was carried out using blood. CDR3 nucleotides: TGTGCCACCAGCAGAGATGGAGGGTTTTTTGGCTACACCTTC. This encodes CATSRDGGFFGYTF.